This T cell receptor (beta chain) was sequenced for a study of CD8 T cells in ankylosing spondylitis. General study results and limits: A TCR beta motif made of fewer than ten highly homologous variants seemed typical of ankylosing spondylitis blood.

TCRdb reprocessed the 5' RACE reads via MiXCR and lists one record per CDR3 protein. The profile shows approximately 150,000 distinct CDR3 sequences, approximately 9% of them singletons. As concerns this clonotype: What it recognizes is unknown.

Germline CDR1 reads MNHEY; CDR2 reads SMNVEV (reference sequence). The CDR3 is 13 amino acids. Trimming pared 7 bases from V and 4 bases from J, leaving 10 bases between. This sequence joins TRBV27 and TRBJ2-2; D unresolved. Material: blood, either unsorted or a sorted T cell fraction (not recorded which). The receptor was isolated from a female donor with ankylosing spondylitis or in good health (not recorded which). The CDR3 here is CASKEGGTGELFF. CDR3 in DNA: TGTGCCAGCAAGGAAGGCGGCACCGGGGAGCTGTTTTTT.